The 23 T cell receptor beta chains reported below all come from one sample, sequenced in a study of shared clonotypes between healthy human individuals. The method was immunoSEQ multiplex PCR; TCRdb's version includes in-frame clones alone and lacks a portion of them. There are more than 900,000 clones in the sample; more than 75% occur only once, and 0.6% to 0.7% lies in the top ten. Sequencing was carried out using memory CD4+ T cells from PBMCs. The sample's subset: CD45RA-negative fraction. These receptors all come from a man aged 18 to 29 in good health. Some clones in this sample may be carry-over from other donors' samples.

The chain couples TRBV11-3 to TRBJ2-7, with TRBD2 matching over 9 bases. CDR1 is SGHNT and CDR2 is YENEEA in the germline V gene. The CDR3 has 18 amino acids. The J segment lost 3 bases and the V segment lost 1 base, leaving 13 bases of the junction unmatched. This chain's CDR3 is CASSLVRLAGKWDYEQYF. For the CDR3, the DNA is TGTGCCAGCAGCTTAGTTCGGCTAGCGGGAAAGTGGGACTACGAGCAGTACTTC.

This rearrangement joins TRBV5-8 to TRBJ1-5; D is ambiguous. CDR3 length: 12 amino acids. Looked up from germline, CDR1 is SGHTS and CDR2 is YDEGEE. V lost 5 bases to trimming and J lost 1 base, with 4 bases between them. For the CDR3, the DNA is TGTGCCAGCAGGAGGAGCAATCAGCCCCAGCATTTT. Translated: CASRRSNQPQHF.

The DNA for the CDR3 is TGTGCCAGCAGTGAAAGGGGGACCAGTGAGCAGTTCTTC. Translating gives CASSERGTSEQFF. This chain uses TRBV27 with TRBJ2-1; tentative D call: TRBD1 (6 bases). The germline V gene encodes CDR1 MNHEY and CDR2 SMNVEV (reference sequence). There are 13 residues in the CDR3. V was pared by 5 bases and J by 9 bases, with 14 bases between.

The chain links TRBV5-4 to TRBJ2-5; 9 positions agree with TRBD1. This CDR3 contains 14 residues. Germline loops: CDR1 SGHNT, CDR2 YYREEE (reference sequence). Trimming removed 4 bases from V and 7 bases from J; junction bases left unmatched: 8. This CDR3 is CASSDRQGDGTQYF. Here the CDR3 DNA reads TGTGCCAGCAGCGACAGACAGGGGGACGGGACCCAGTACTTC.

This chain uses TRBV28 with TRBJ1-5, with TRBD1 matching over 9 bases. Germline V gene sequence: CDR1 MDHEN, CDR2 SYDVKM. The J segment lost 5 bases and the V segment lost 6 bases, leaving 8 bases of the junction unmatched. The CDR3 loop spans 15 amino acids. Here the CDR3 reads CASRPGDRAHQPQHF. CDR3 sequence (DNA): TGTGCCAGCAGGCCGGGGGACAGGGCCCATCAGCCCCAGCATTTT.

This clone was counted once. This chain joins TRBV7-3 and TRBJ2-1; 7 nucleotides align to TRBD2. The CDR3 is 15 residues long. CDR1 and CDR2 (germline): SGHTA, FQGTGA. Trimming removed 3 bases from V and 4 bases from J; junction bases left unmatched: 6. The CDR3 bases are TGTGCCAGCAGCTTTTTCCCTAGCGGATACAATGAGCAGTTCTTC. As protein: CASSFFPSGYNEQFF.

This clone was counted a few times. The sample contains more than one DNA sequence encoding this CDR3. The chain recombines TRBV5-1 with TRBJ1-2, with TRBD1 matching over 12 bases. The CDR3 has 15 amino acids. The germline CDR1 and CDR2 sequences are SGHRS and YFSETQ. The junction had 1 base not matched to a gene; V was cut back by 0 bases and J by 4 bases. The CDR3 here is CASSLAGQGAYGYTF. CDR3 nucleotide sequence: TGCGCCAGCAGCTTGGCGGGACAGGGGGCCTATGGCTACACCTTC.

The chain carries TRBV5-4 and TRBJ1-4, with unresolved D. This CDR3 contains 13 residues. V lost 4 bases to trimming and J lost 6 bases, with 10 bases between them. CDR1 and CDR2 from the germline V gene are SGHNT and YYREEE (reference sequence). CDR3 amino acids: CASSPASDEKLFF. The CDR3, as DNA: TGTGCCAGCAGCCCCGCTTCGGATGAAAAACTGTTTTTT. Looking up the rest from reference TRBV5-4 and TRBJ1-4 gives the full variable domain: ETGVTQSPTHLIKTRGQQVTLRCSSQSGHNTVSWYQQALGQGPQFIFQYYREEENGRGNFPPRFSGLQFPNYSSELNVNALELDDSALYLCASSPASDEKLFFGSGTQLSVL.

This clone was seen many times. The chain uses TRBV5-8 and TRBJ2-3; tentative D call: TRBD1 (6 bases). The CDR3 loop spans 13 amino acids. The V and J ends lost 5 bases and 2 bases respectively, with 9 bases between them. Germline V CDR1 and CDR2: SGHTS, YDEGEE. Here the CDR3 reads CASSRQATDTQYF. CDR3 DNA sequence: TGTGCCAGCAGTCGACAGGCCACAGATACGCAGTATTTT.

J is TRBJ2-7 and V is TRBV5-1; possibly TRBD1 for D (6 bases). Looked up from germline, CDR1 is SGHRS and CDR2 is YFSETQ. The CDR3 is 14 amino acids. Trimming removed 5 bases at V and 1 base at J, with 13 bases between. This chain's CDR3 is CASRDQQGSYEQYF. DNA for the CDR3: TGCGCCAGCAGGGATCAACAGGGTTCCTACGAGCAGTACTTC.

This chain links TRBV7-3 with TRBJ2-7, with D possibly being TRBD2 (7 bases). CDR1 SGHTA and CDR2 FQGTGA come from the germline V gene. V gave up 2 bases and J gave up 0 bases, with 8 bases separating them. The CDR3 runs to 14 residues. CDR3 coding DNA: TGTGCCAGCAGCTTAGGGGGGGCCTCCTACGAGCAGTACTTC. Amino acid sequence: CASSLGGASYEQYF.

The chain employs TRBV5-1 and TRBJ1-1; TRBD1 is a possible D gene (5 bases). Trimming left V 4 bases short and J 4 bases short, with 23 bases between. The CDR3 loop spans 17 amino acids. CDR1 SGHRS and CDR2 YFSETQ come from the germline V gene. CDR3 region: CASSPRAGPHMSTEAFF. In nucleotides, the CDR3 is TGCGCCAGCAGCCCCAGGGCAGGCCCCCACATGAGCACTGAAGCTTTCTTT.

The chain links TRBV2 to TRBJ1-1; D possibly corresponds to TRBD1 (6 bases). The CDR3 runs 14 residues. Germline-derived CDR1 and CDR2 are SNHLY and FYNNEI. Between the trimmed V and J ends, which lost 5 bases and 0 bases, there was a span of 10 bases. The CDR3 sequence is CASSTRTVNTEAFF. DNA for the CDR3: TGTGCCAGCAGTACTAGGACAGTGAACACTGAAGCTTTCTTT.

The count of this clone is one. The chain is built from TRBV5-1 and TRBJ2-5; tentatively, D is TRBD1 or TRBD2 (6 bases each). The CDR3 runs to 14 residues. Germline V gene lookup returns CDR1 SGHRS and CDR2 YFSETQ. V lost 3 bases to trimming and J lost 2 bases, with 11 bases between them. In DNA, the CDR3 is TGCGCCAGCAGCTCGGGGGCCAGACAAGAGACCCAGTACTTC. Protein sequence: CASSSGARQETQYF. Supplemented by reference TRBV5-1 and TRBJ2-5, the full variable domain reads KAGVTQTPRYLIKTRGQQVTLSCSPISGHRSVSWYQQTPGQGLQFLFEYFSETQRNKGNFPGRFSGRQFSNSRSEMNVSTLELGDSALYLCASSSGARQETQYFGPGTRLLVL.

V and J are TRBV15 and TRBJ2-1, with 7 nucleotides matching TRBD2. Germline CDR1 LNHNV, CDR2 YYDKDF (reference sequence). The junction had 9 bases not matched to a gene; V was cut back by 0 bases and J by 7 bases. This CDR3 comprises 16 residues. DNA for the CDR3: TGTGCCACCAGCAGAGATCTTAGGGCCGGGGGGAATGAGCAGTTCTTC. Encoded protein: CATSRDLRAGGNEQFF.

This clone has a handful of counts. A much larger clonotype is one base distant, so this may be a read error. The gene calls are TRBV10-1 and TRBJ1-5; D is ambiguous. The ends were cut back, 4 bases at V and 6 bases at J, with 10 bases in the middle. Germline CDR1 reads WNHNN; CDR2 reads SYGVQD (reference sequence). The CDR3 runs to 13 residues. CDR3 protein: CASSGALGQPQHF. CDR3 in DNA: TGCGCCAGCAGTGGGGCACTTGGTCAGCCCCAGCATTTT.

The CDR3 here is CASRGQLYEQYF. As DNA, the CDR3 is TGTGCCAGCCGCGGACAACTCTACGAGCAGTACTTC. The chain joins TRBV28 to TRBJ2-7; TRBD1 is a possible D gene (5 bases). CDR1 and CDR2 from the germline V gene are MDHEN and SYDVKM. The ends were cut back, 8 bases at V and 3 bases at J, with 11 bases in the middle. This CDR3 has 12 residues.

The gene calls are TRBV19 and TRBJ2-1; D uncertain. This CDR3 has 17 amino acids. Trimming took off 3 bases at V and 0 bases at J, with 15 bases between the two ends. Germline CDR1 and CDR2: LNHDA and SQIVND (reference sequence). The DNA for the CDR3 is TGTGCCAGTAGTATGAATCCCTGGGGAAGCTCCTACAATGAGCAGTTCTTC. This translates into CASSMNPWGSSYNEQFF.

J is TRBJ2-5 and V is TRBV7-7; D tentatively reads TRBD1 or TRBD2 (5 bases each). Trimming removed 1 base from V and 4 bases from J, with 10 bases in between. This CDR3 contains 14 residues. CDR1 and CDR2 (germline): SSHAT, FNYEAQ (reference sequence). The CDR3 loop reads CASSLDRGAETQYF. The CDR3 DNA is TGTGCCAGCAGCTTAGATAGGGGAGCAGAGACCCAGTACTTC.

V and J are TRBV6-1 and TRBJ2-1; D perhaps matches TRBD2 (6 bases). This CDR3 is built from 15 residues. The germline CDR1 and CDR2 sequences are MNHNS and SASEGT. The V and J ends lost 8 bases and 2 bases respectively, with 16 bases between them. The DNA for the CDR3 is TGTGCCAGCCGTTCTCATAGCGGACCCTACAATGAGCAGTTCTTC. As protein: CASRSHSGPYNEQFF.

This clone has just a few counts. V is TRBV9 and J is TRBJ2-5; D call uncertain. Trimming shortened V by 3 bases and J by 5 bases, and 14 bases separated the two germline ends. Germline CDR1 is SGDLS and CDR2 is YYNGEE. The CDR3 runs 14 residues. CDR3 in DNA: TGTGCCAGCAGCGCCCTCGGTCCGTGGGAGACCCAGTACTTC. Protein product: CASSALGPWETQYF.

Notes on this clone: Other DNA sequences from this sample encode an identical CDR3 as well. The chain couples TRBV18 to TRBJ1-5; a possible D gene is TRBD1 (5 bases). Germline V gene sequence: CDR1 KGHSH, CDR2 LQKENI. The CDR3 has 13 amino acids. Between the trimmed V and J ends, which lost 3 bases and 4 bases, there was a span of 7 bases. The CDR3 loop reads CASSPEGNQPQHF. CDR3 in DNA: TGTGCCAGCTCACCGGAGGGGAATCAGCCCCAGCATTTT. Complete variable domain (other parts from reference TRBV18 and TRBJ1-5): NAGVMQNPRHLVRRRGQEARLRCSPMKGHSHVYWYRQLPEEGLKFMVYLQKENIIDESGMPKERFSAEFPKEGPSILRIQQVVRGDSAAYFCASSPEGNQPQHFGDGTRLSIL.

The chain combines TRBV4-1 with TRBJ2-1; D tentatively fits TRBD1 or TRBD2 (5 bases each). Looked up from germline, CDR1 is MGHRA and CDR2 is YSYEKL. The CDR3 has 17 residues. Trimming removed 2 bases from V and 0 bases from J, with 14 bases in between. This chain's CDR3 is CASSQPRGGGSYNEQFF. In DNA, the CDR3 is TGCGCCAGCAGCCAACCGAGGGGTGGTGGCTCCTACAATGAGCAGTTCTTC.